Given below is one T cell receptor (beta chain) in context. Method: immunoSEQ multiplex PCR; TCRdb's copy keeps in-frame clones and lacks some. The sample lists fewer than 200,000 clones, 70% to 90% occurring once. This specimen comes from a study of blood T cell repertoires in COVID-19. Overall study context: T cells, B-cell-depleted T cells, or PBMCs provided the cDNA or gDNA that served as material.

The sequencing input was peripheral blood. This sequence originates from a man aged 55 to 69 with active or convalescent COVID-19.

DNA of the CDR3: TGTGCCAGTAGTTTTCGGGACACCACGGCCGAGCAGTACTTC. This gives the protein CASSFRDTTAEQYF. The chain has TRBV19 and TRBJ2-7; perhaps TRBD1 as D (6 bases). Trimming left V 5 bases short and J 6 bases short, with 17 bases between. The CDR3 is 14 amino acids. Germline V lookup: CDR1 LNHDA, CDR2 SQIVND (reference sequence).